This T cell receptor beta chain was obtained from a study of regulatory T cells in long-lasting Graves disease. This clonotype showed up many times. The time point is: newly diagnosed GD, antithyroid drugs for less than 3 months. With RNA extracted from PBMCs as input, the TCR library was made. Arm-PCR of CDR3 regions and iRepertoire HTBI primers were the basis on which TCR beta libraries were built. TCRdb used MiXCR to reprocess the multiplex PCR reads, holding one entry per CDR3 protein. The repertoire consists of about 450,000 distinct CDR3 sequences, with 16% occurring once and the leading ten covering about 11%. The V end lost 9 bases, the J end lost 4 bases, and 20 bases lay between the germline ends. The CDR3 is 15 residues long. Germline CDR1 KGHDR, CDR2 SFDVKD. The sample was also linked to a second study, of T cells in Graves' hyperthyroidism and ophthalmopathy. From that second work: It was considered stable Graves' hyperthyroidism when ophthalmopathy did not progress within 18 months. Ophthalmopathy was predicted by the model a median of 6.5 months ahead of onset.

Source: peripheral blood mononuclear cells (PBMCs), taken at new diagnosis, from a patient treated with antithyroid drugs. The chain carries TRBV24-1 and TRBJ2-5, with D tentatively TRBD2 (5 bases). The clonotype was recovered from a woman aged 25-40 years with Graves disease. The CDR3 DNA follows: TGTGCCACCCGAGGCAGCGGTGAGAGCCCAGAGACCCAGTACTTC. It specifies CATRGSGESPETQYF.